The rows below give T cell receptor beta chains drawn from one sample of a study of blood T cell repertoires in COVID-19. Measured with immunoSEQ multiplex PCR; TCRdb has only the in-frame clones, and not every one. The repertoire consists of 180,000 or so clones, with less than 90% occurring once and the leading ten covering around 1.3%. The specimen sequenced was PBMCs or T cells enriched from blood (not recorded which). These receptors were collected from a human donor with acute COVID-19. The donor label of this sample is uncertain. Both conserved end residues are part of each CDR3. Each record gives: V gene, D gene, CDR3 length, CDR3 protein. A D gene is named only where the DNA matches it firmly.

>TRBV19|TRBD1|16
CASSIGPTGAPPPQHF
>TRBV2|-|12
CASSLTQPVEFF
>TRBV6-2/TRBV6-3|TRBD2|15
CASSTQGTSGETQYF
>TRBV7-2|TRBD1|15
CASSLSQGTTGELFF
>TRBV4-3|-|15
CASSQDLLSSYEQYF
>TRBV30|-|16
CAWAGTHYSYNSPLHF
>TRBV11-2|TRBD2|19
CASSLRRGGTPPEINEQFF
>TRBV4-2|TRBD1|16
CASSHATGTGDYGYTF
>TRBV5-1|-|13
CASSLSRPGTQYF
>TRBV5-1|-|12
CASSFSGDGYTF
>TRBV2|-|14
CASSEAQYSYEQYF